The rows below give T cell receptor beta chains drawn from one sample of a study of T cells in Graves' hyperthyroidism and ophthalmopathy. TCRdb used MiXCR to reprocess the multiplex PCR reads, holding one entry per CDR3 protein. The sample has hundreds of thousands of distinct CDR3 sequences, less than 15% seen once. Source material: blood. The origin of the receptors is a woman aged 18-35 years with Graves' hyperthyroidism. Both conserved end residues are part of each CDR3. Fields, in order: V gene, J gene, D gene, CDR3 protein. The D gene is left open where the match is weak.

>TRBV6-5|TRBJ2-7|-
CASSYDRRGYEQYF
>TRBV27|TRBJ2-1|-
CASSTDQVAIEYNEQFF
>TRBV6-2/TRBV6-3|TRBJ2-3|TRBD2
CASSYGSGGSTDTQYF
>TRBV20-1|TRBJ1-2|TRBD1
CSARDSRGQGLSGYTF
>TRBV4-2|TRBJ1-2|TRBD1
CASRDREEYGYTF
>TRBV11-3|TRBJ2-6|-
CASSLDLIGRFSGANVLTF
>TRBV27|TRBJ2-1|TRBD2
CASSTIIAGAYNEQFF
>TRBV2|TRBJ2-1|TRBD2
CASKYGTTSYNEQFF
>TRBV24-1|TRBJ2-1|TRBD2
CATSDRLAGSYNEQFF
>TRBV28|TRBJ2-6|-
CASSSLEVGRSPSGANVLTF
>TRBV12-3/TRBV12-4|TRBJ2-5|-
CASSSSSLGAETQYF
>TRBV29-1|TRBJ1-5|-
CSVADGGNQPQHF
>TRBV16|TRBJ1-2|-
CASSLWGPQSGHGYTF
>TRBV5-1|TRBJ2-1|-
CASSLAITRAQAEQFF
>TRBV11-2|TRBJ2-1|-
CASSLVSSGTYNEQFF
>TRBV28|TRBJ1-1|TRBD1
CASTLGQAAETFF
>TRBV24-1|TRBJ2-7|-
CATSDFSSLSSYYEQYF
>TRBV28|TRBJ1-4|-
CASSFGGFNEKLFF
>TRBV7-9|TRBJ1-4|-
CASSRAGFEEKLFF
>TRBV27|TRBJ1-5|-
CASSPHGKPGNQPQHF
>TRBV15|TRBJ1-1|-
CATSDYTEAFF
>TRBV7-2|TRBJ2-3|TRBD2
CASSSAGGGGRAIPYTQYF
>TRBV12-3/TRBV12-4|TRBJ1-1|TRBD1
CASRPGGPTNTEAFF
>TRBV9|TRBJ2-7|TRBD1
CASSATGGIAREQYF
>TRBV15|TRBJ1-4|TRBD1
CATSRGQGVEKLFF
>TRBV10-1|TRBJ2-7|-
CASSPGPSGEQYF
>TRBV29-1|TRBJ2-1|-
CSVWGIWSSYNEQFF
>TRBV15|TRBJ2-3|-
CATSIQGSHYTQYF
>TRBV12-3/TRBV12-4|TRBJ2-3|TRBD2
CASSVGLAGVDTQYF
>TRBV12-3/TRBV12-4|TRBJ2-1|TRBD2
CASSIGAGASYNEQFF
>TRBV19|TRBJ2-1|-
CASSIIGRASAGSYNEQFF
>TRBV6-1|TRBJ2-3|-
CASSSYRGFGTDTQYF